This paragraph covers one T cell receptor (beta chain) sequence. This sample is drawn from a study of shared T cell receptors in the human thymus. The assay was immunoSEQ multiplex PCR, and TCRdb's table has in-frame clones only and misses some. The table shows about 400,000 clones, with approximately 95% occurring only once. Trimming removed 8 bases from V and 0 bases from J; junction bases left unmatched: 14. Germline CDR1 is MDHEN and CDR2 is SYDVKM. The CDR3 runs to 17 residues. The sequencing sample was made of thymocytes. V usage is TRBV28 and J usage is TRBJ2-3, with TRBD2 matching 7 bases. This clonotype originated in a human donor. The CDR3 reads CASATLQGGRSTDTQYF. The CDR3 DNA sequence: TGTGCCAGCGCGACCCTCCAGGGAGGGCGGAGCACAGATACGCAGTATTTT.